The 27 T cell receptor beta chains reported below all come from one sample, sequenced in a study of CD8+ T cells in alopecia areata. Sequencing templates came from extracted RNA that was reverse transcribed into cDNA. Using immunoSEQ multiplex PCR, the repertoire was profiled, and TCRdb retains in-frame clones only, with some absent. The table lists some 180,000 clones, roughly 60% of them singletons. The input for sequencing was CD4+ T cells sorted from blood, taken at week 0. These receptors originate from a human donor with alopecia areata.

Remarks on this clone: The identical CDR3 is also encoded by other nucleotide sequences in the sample. For the CDR3, the DNA is TGTGCCTGGAGTGTAGCTGGGAACACTGAAGCTTTCTTT. Protein product: CAWSVAGNTEAFF. The rearrangement links TRBV30 to TRBJ1-1; the D is unclear. Trimming took off 0 bases at V and 1 base at J, with 6 bases between the two ends. CDR3 length: 13 residues. Germline CDR1 reads GTSNPN; CDR2 reads SVGIG (reference sequence).

The V call is TRBV29-1, the J call TRBJ2-1; D is unresolved. Trimming took 7 bases from V and 5 from J, leaving 9 bases between them. Germline CDR1 reads SQVTM; CDR2 reads ANQGSEA. The CDR3 consists of 11 residues. CDR3 nucleotides: TGCAGCGGTCTCCGAAACAATGAGCAGTTCTTC. Translation: CSGLRNNEQFF.

A word on this clone: Other nucleotide sequences in the sample specify the same CDR3. This rearrangement joins TRBV30 to TRBJ2-5; D remains unclear. The V gene lost 1 base and the J gene lost 2 bases, with 2 bases spanning the gap. This CDR3 spans 11 amino acids. The germline gives CDR1 GTSNPN, CDR2 SVGIG (reference sequence). The CDR3, as DNA: TGTGCCTGGAGTGGACAAGAGACCCAGTACTTC. Translated: CAWSGQETQYF.

CDR3 nucleotide sequence: TGTGCCAGCAGTTCCTCTGGGGCCAACGTCCTGACTTTC. This sequence encodes CASSSSGANVLTF. The chain employs TRBV27 and TRBJ2-6; no definite D call. The V gene's germline CDR1 is MNHEY and CDR2 SMNVEV (reference sequence). V was cut by 4 bases and J by 0 bases, with 1 base left in between. The CDR3 covers 13 residues.

This chain connects TRBV9 to TRBJ2-3; D is undetermined. Germline V CDR1 and CDR2: SGDLS, YYNGEE. The CDR3 runs 14 residues. Trimming took 5 bases from V and 0 from J, leaving 10 bases between them. The CDR3 loop is CASSQSPSTDTQYF. CDR3 nucleotides: TGTGCCAGCAGTCAAAGCCCTAGCACAGATACGCAGTATTTT.

This clone was seen only a few times. CDR3 residues: CASSPTGFGYTF. DNA for the CDR3: TGTGCCAGCAGCCCCACAGGGTTCGGCTACACCTTC. The genes are TRBV14 and TRBJ1-2; the D gene is possibly TRBD1 (6 bases). The ends were cut back, 4 bases at V and 8 bases at J, with 11 bases in the middle. CDR1 is SGHDN, CDR2 FVKESK, per germline. CDR3 size: 12 residues.

The chain carries TRBV29-1 and TRBJ2-2; D remains ambiguous. The germline V gene has CDR1 SQVTM and CDR2 ANQGSEA. Trimming cost V 4 bases and J 3 bases, with 9 bases left between them. The CDR3 length is 13 residues. CDR3 coding DNA: TGCAGCGTTGTGAGCAGATACACCGGGGAGCTGTTTTTT. It translates to CSVVSRYTGELFF.

V is TRBV5-1 and J is TRBJ2-2; D remains unclear. Trimming pared 0 bases from V and 4 bases from J, leaving 10 bases between. The CDR3 is 15 residues long. In germline, CDR1 is SGHRS, CDR2 YFSETQ. CDR3 coding DNA: TGCGCCAGCAGCTTGGACGAGCCGGGCACCGGGGAGCTGTTTTTT. This gives the protein CASSLDEPGTGELFF.

V usage is TRBV9 and J usage is TRBJ2-2, with D perhaps matching TRBD1 (5 bases). Germline CDR1 reads SGDLS; CDR2 reads YYNGEE. The CDR3 runs to 15 residues. V lost 2 bases and J lost 2, with 10 bases in between. The CDR3 loop is CASSVLQDNTGELFF. CDR3 DNA sequence: TGTGCCAGCAGCGTGCTACAGGACAACACCGGGGAGCTGTTTTTT. The full variable domain, in which reference TRBV9 and TRBJ2-2 provide the parts outside the CDR3, is DSGVTQTPKHLITATGQRVTLRCSPRSGDLSVYWYQQSLDQGLQFLIQYYNGEERAKGNILERFSAQQFPDLHSELNLSSLELGDSALYFCASSVLQDNTGELFFGEGSRLTVL.

This clone was seen more than once but under ten times. The genes are TRBV11-2 and TRBJ2-4; the D gene could be TRBD1 or TRBD2 (5 bases each). V gave up 3 bases and J gave up 12 bases, with 12 bases separating them. Germline CDR1 SGHAT, CDR2 FQNNGV. CDR3 length: 12 residues. In DNA, the CDR3 is TGTGCCAGCAGCTTGGGGGTTCAGGATCAGTACTTC. Translation: CASSLGVQDQYF.

A note on this clone: The same CDR3 also results from other DNA sequences found in this sample. This chain uses TRBV29-1 with TRBJ2-3, with D perhaps TRBD2 (5 bases). V lost 4 bases and J 2 bases, leaving 10 bases between the germline ends. This CDR3 is built from 13 residues. Germline CDR1 is SQVTM and CDR2 is ANQGSEA. CDR3 region: CSVGTRNTDTQYF. The CDR3 coding sequence is TGCAGCGTTGGAACTAGGAACACAGATACGCAGTATTTT.

The gene calls are TRBV10-3 and TRBJ2-4; D is undetermined. CDR1 and CDR2 from the germline V gene are ENHRY and SYGVKD. Trimming removed 1 base from V and 5 bases from J, with 3 bases in between. This CDR3 comprises 12 residues. The CDR3 DNA is TGTGCCATCAGTGAGTGGGAAAACATTCAGTACTTC. It codes for CAISEWENIQYF.

This chain links TRBV15 with TRBJ2-2; D unclear. Between the trimmed V and J ends, which lost 0 bases and 5 bases, there was a span of 13 bases. Per the germline V gene, CDR1 is LNHNV and CDR2 is YYDKDF (reference sequence). The CDR3 totals 16 residues. Written as DNA, the CDR3 is TGTGCCACCAGCAGAGATAAATTAAGCTCAACCGGGGAGCTGTTTTTT. It encodes CATSRDKLSSTGELFF.

The rearrangement uses TRBV30 and TRBJ2-3; D unresolved. In germline, CDR1 is GTSNPN, CDR2 SVGIG (reference sequence). V lost 0 bases, J lost 4 bases, and 14 bases lay in between. CDR3 length equals 15 residues. CDR3 bases: TGTGCCTGGAGTGTCTCCCCCCGATTGTCAGATACGCAGTATTTT. Translation: CAWSVSPRLSDTQYF. Drawing the rest from reference TRBV30 and TRBJ2-3, the complete variable domain is SQTIHQWPATLVQPVGSPLSLECTVEGTSNPNLYWYRQAAGRGLQLLFYSVGIGQISSEVPQNLSASRPQDRQFILSSKKLLLSDSGFYLCAWSVSPRLSDTQYFGPGTRLTVL.

This sequence joins TRBV9 and TRBJ1-4; D is unclear. The CDR3 runs to 15 residues. Trimming stripped 0 bases from V and 5 bases from J, with 11 bases between. Germline V gene sequence: CDR1 SGDLS, CDR2 YYNGEE. The CDR3 here is CASSVASRLNEKLFF. The CDR3 DNA sequence: TGTGCCAGCAGCGTAGCTTCCAGATTGAATGAAAAACTGTTTTTT.

This clone was observed once. This chain joins TRBV4-3 and TRBJ1-2; no reliable D call. This CDR3 spans 16 amino acids. Trimming cost V 0 bases and J 4 bases, with 15 bases left between them. Germline CDR1 is LGHNA and CDR2 is YSLEER. In nucleotides, the CDR3 is TGCGCCAGCAGCCAAGAATCGCGAGGACCTATCTATGGCTACACCTTC. This encodes CASSQESRGPIYGYTF.

This rearrangement joins TRBV27 to TRBJ1-5, with unresolved D. Germline CDR1 reads MNHEY; CDR2 reads SMNVEV (reference sequence). V was clipped by 6 bases and J by 7 bases, with 13 bases between them. The CDR3 has 13 residues. The CDR3 DNA reads TGTGCCAGCAGCCGGATCCTCTGGCAGCCCCAGCATTTT. As protein: CASSRILWQPQHF.

The chain recombines TRBV4-3 with TRBJ1-4; D is perhaps TRBD1 (6 bases). CDR1 LGHNA and CDR2 YSLEER come from the germline V gene. The V gene lost 1 base and the J gene lost 4 bases, with 10 bases spanning the gap. CDR3 length: 15 residues. The CDR3 DNA follows: TGCGCCAGCAGCCAAGGAGGAGGGGGTAATGAAAAACTGTTTTTT. Translating gives CASSQGGGGNEKLFF.

The V and J genes are TRBV4-3 and TRBJ2-3, with 7 bases matching TRBD2. With 4 bases clipped from V and 5 bases from J, the junction kept 15 bases outside the gene matches. The CDR3 length is 17 residues. Germline V lookup: CDR1 LGHNA, CDR2 YSLEER. The CDR3 nucleotides are TGCGCCAGCAGCCTTAGGGGCGCACGCGGGGGTGGAGATACGCAGTATTTT. Encoded protein: CASSLRGARGGGDTQYF.

A note on this clone: Distinct nucleotide sequences in the sample also encode this CDR3. The rearrangement joins TRBV7-2 to TRBJ2-5; 7 bases match TRBD1. Germline trimming cut 5 bases from V and 4 bases from J; bases unmatched to any gene: 4. CDR3 length: 13 amino acids. Germline lookup yields CDR1 SGHTA and CDR2 FQGNSA. CDR3 region: CASSPRTGETQYF. The CDR3 coding sequence is TGTGCCAGCAGCCCCCGGACAGGAGAGACCCAGTACTTC.

This chain joins TRBV9 and TRBJ1-6; weak D call: TRBD1 (5 bases). The germline CDR1 and CDR2 sequences are SGDLS and YYNGEE. CDR3 length: 14 residues. V lost 3 bases to trimming and J lost 11 bases, with 15 bases between them. CDR3 in DNA: TGTGCCAGCAGCGCCGATCTCAGGGACGCACCCCTCCACTTT. Translated, it gives CASSADLRDAPLHF.

The chain recombines TRBV5-1 with TRBJ2-5; 9 bases line up with TRBD1. This CDR3 is built from 13 residues. Unmatched junction bases numbered 2, after V lost 3 bases and J lost 5 bases. Germline V CDR1 and CDR2: SGHRS, YFSETQ. Here the CDR3 DNA reads TGCGCCAGCAGCTCGGGACAGGGTGAGACCCAGTACTTC. Translation: CASSSGQGETQYF.

The CDR3 nucleotides read TGTGCCTTAACGGGAGGCACTCAGAGGTACAATGAGCAGTTCTTC. Amino acid sequence: CALTGGTQRYNEQFF. The V gene is TRBV30, the J gene TRBJ2-1; 7 bases are a match to TRBD2. The CDR3 has 15 residues. Unmatched junction bases numbered 13, after V lost 7 bases and J lost 4 bases. The germline V gene has CDR1 GTSNPN and CDR2 SVGIG (reference sequence). The full variable domain, with the rest looked up from reference TRBV30 and TRBJ2-1, is SQTIHQWPATLVQPVGSPLSLECTVEGTSNPNLYWYRQAAGRGLQLLFYSVGIGQISSEVPQNLSASRPQDRQFILSSKKLLLSDSGFYLCALTGGTQRYNEQFFGPGTRLTVL.

The chain combines TRBV5-1 with TRBJ2-7; perhaps TRBD2 as D (5 bases). Germline V gene lookup returns CDR1 SGHRS and CDR2 YFSETQ. The CDR3 has 12 residues. The germline V and J ends were trimmed by 4 bases and 5 bases, with 10 bases remaining between them. CDR3 nucleotide sequence: TGCGCCAGCAGCCCTACGGGGAACGAGCAGTACTTC. It specifies CASSPTGNEQYF.

J is TRBJ2-4 and V is TRBV29-1, with D maybe TRBD1 (5 bases). Deletions cut 6 bases from V and 10 bases from J, with 10 bases between. Germline V lookup: CDR1 SQVTM, CDR2 ANQGSEA. The CDR3 is made up of 10 amino acids. The CDR3 reads CSVEKGIQYF. As DNA, the CDR3 is TGCAGCGTGGAGAAGGGGATTCAGTACTTC. Complete variable domain (other parts from reference TRBV29-1 and TRBJ2-4): SAVISQKPSRDICQRGTSLTIQCQVDSQVTMMFWYRQQPGQSLTLIATANQGSEATYESGFVIDKFPISRPNLTFSTLTVSNMSPEDSSIYLCSVEKGIQYFGAGTRLSVL.

This chain uses TRBV7-2 with TRBJ1-2; D is possibly TRBD1 (5 bases). Germline V gene lookup returns CDR1 SGHTA and CDR2 FQGNSA. V lost 7 bases and J 3 bases, leaving 15 bases between the germline ends. The CDR3 runs to 14 residues. This CDR3 reads CASTPSEGYYGYTF. The CDR3 DNA sequence: TGTGCCAGCACCCCATCGGAGGGGTACTATGGCTACACCTTC.

This chain links TRBV29-1 with TRBJ1-1; the D is unclear. The CDR3 loop spans 14 amino acids. Germline assignment: CDR1 SQVTM and CDR2 ANQGSEA. V was trimmed by 4 bases and J by 6 bases, leaving 18 bases between them. In nucleotides, the CDR3 is TGCAGCGTTGTCTTACAGATTCGAAGTGCTGAAGCTTTCTTT. This sequence encodes CSVVLQIRSAEAFF.